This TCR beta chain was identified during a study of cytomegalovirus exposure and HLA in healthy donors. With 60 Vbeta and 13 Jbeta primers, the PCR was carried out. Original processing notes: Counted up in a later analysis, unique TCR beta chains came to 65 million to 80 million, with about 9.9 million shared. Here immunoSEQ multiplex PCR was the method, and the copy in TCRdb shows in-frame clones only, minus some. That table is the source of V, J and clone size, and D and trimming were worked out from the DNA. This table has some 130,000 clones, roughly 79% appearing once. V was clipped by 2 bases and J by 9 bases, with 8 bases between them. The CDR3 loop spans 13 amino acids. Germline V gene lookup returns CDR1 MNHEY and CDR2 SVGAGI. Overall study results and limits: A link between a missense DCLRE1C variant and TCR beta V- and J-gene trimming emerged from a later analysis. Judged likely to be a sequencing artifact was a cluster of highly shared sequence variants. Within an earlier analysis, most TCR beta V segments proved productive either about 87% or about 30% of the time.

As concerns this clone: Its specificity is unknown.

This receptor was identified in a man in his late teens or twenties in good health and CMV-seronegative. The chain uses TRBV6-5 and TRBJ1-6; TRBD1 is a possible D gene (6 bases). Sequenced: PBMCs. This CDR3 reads CASSYQQGSPLHF. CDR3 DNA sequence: TGTGCCAGCAGTTACCAACAGGGTTCACCCCTCCACTTT.